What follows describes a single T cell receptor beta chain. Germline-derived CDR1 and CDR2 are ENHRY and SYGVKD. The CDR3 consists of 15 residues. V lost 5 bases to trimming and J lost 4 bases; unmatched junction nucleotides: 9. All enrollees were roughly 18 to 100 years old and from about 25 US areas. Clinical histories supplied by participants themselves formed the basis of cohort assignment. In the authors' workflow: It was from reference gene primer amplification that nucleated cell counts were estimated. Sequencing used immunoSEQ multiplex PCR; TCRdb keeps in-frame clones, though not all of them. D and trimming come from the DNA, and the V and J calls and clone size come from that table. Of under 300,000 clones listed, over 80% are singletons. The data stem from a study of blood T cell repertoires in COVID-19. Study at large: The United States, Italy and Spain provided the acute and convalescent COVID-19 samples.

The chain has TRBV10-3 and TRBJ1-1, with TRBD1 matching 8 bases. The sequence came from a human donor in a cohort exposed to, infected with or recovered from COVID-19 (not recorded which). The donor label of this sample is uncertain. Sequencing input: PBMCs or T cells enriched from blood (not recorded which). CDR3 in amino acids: CAISQGAQLGTEAFF. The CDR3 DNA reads TGTGCCATCAGTCAGGGGGCGCAGCTGGGCACTGAAGCTTTCTTT.